A selection of T cell receptor beta chains follows, all from one sample in a study of beta chain features in type 1 diabetes. Measured with immunoSEQ multiplex PCR; TCRdb has only the in-frame clones, and not every one. Here the sample spans under 350,000 clones, 8% being singletons. The sequenced sample was central memory CD4+ T cells from blood. These receptors were taken from a woman aged 18-29 years in good health. Both conserved end residues are part of each CDR3. D genes are given only for firm matches. Clone size is stated in some rows and not others, as once, few, many or a class when expanded.

V	size	J	D	DNA	CDR3
TRBV5-6	.	TRBJ1-4	TRBD1	TGTGCCAGCAGCAGGATGGCGGGGGACAGGGAAAAACTGTTTTTT	CASSRMAGDREKLFF
TRBV2	few	TRBJ2-7	TRBD1	TGTGCCAGCAGCCCCGTTACAGGGGTCGAGCAGTACTTC	CASSPVTGVEQYF
TRBV7-2	few	TRBJ2-5	TRBD2	TGTGCCAGCAGCCCGGACAGACTAGCGCCTCAAGAGACCCAGTACTTC	CASSPDRLAPQETQYF
TRBV7-9	.	TRBJ2-7	.	TGTGCCAGCAGCCAACGCAGTGACTACGAGCAGTACTTC	CASSQRSDYEQYF
TRBV27	.	TRBJ2-3	TRBD2	TGTGCCAGCAGTTTATGGCTAGCGGATACAGATACGCAGTATTTT	CASSLWLADTDTQYF
TRBV2	few	TRBJ1-1	TRBD1	TGTGCCAGCAGGGGCCAGGGGGCTGTCGCGAACACTGAAGCTTTCTTT	CASRGQGAVANTEAFF
TRBV29-1	.	TRBJ1-2	.	TGCAGCGTTGAGGGGGGACAAGGTGAAAAAGGCTACACCTTC	CSVEGGQGEKGYTF
TRBV14	.	TRBJ2-2	.	TGTGCCAGCAGCCCACAGAGCTACGGGGAGCTGTTTTTT	CASSPQSYGELFF
TRBV6-1	few	TRBJ2-3	TRBD1	TGTGCCAGCAGGAACCGGGACAGTTTCACAGATACGCAGTATTTT	CASRNRDSFTDTQYF
TRBV9	few	TRBJ2-5	TRBD1	TGTGCCAGCAGCCCAGGGGGCGGGACCCAAGAGACCCAGTACTTC	CASSPGGGTQETQYF
TRBV10-3	few	TRBJ1-2	.	TGTGCCACCTCGGACCTTTATGGCTACACCTTC	CATSDLYGYTF
TRBV10-2	.	TRBJ2-2	.	TGCGCCAGCACCCCCAGGGCCCTGAACACCGGGGAGCTGTTTTTT	CASTPRALNTGELFF
TRBV7-8	.	TRBJ1-5	TRBD1	TGTGCCAGCAGATTATCCGGGACAGACGGACAGCCCCAGCATTTT	CASRLSGTDGQPQHF
TRBV7-2	.	TRBJ2-4	TRBD1	TGTGCCAGCAGCCTCCGGGACAGGGGAGACATTCAGTACTTC	CASSLRDRGDIQYF
TRBV11-1	.	TRBJ2-1	.	TGTGCCAGCAGCAGCGGGCCGAGCTCCTACAATGAGCAGTTCTTC	CASSSGPSSYNEQFF
TRBV18	few	TRBJ1-3	.	TGTGCCACGCTCTCGGGTTCCTCTGGAAACACCATATATTTT	CATLSGSSGNTIYF
TRBV5-6	.	TRBJ2-7	TRBD2	TGTGCCAGCAGTCGCGGGACTAACCCCTACGAGCAGTACTTC	CASSRGTNPYEQYF
TRBV29-1	few	TRBJ2-7	.	TGCAGCGTCGCCCGACAGGCCACCTACGAGCAGTACTTC	CSVARQATYEQYF
TRBV2	.	TRBJ2-1	TRBD1	TGTGCCAGCAGTACACGGACAGGGGGCTACAATGAGCAGTTCTTC	CASSTRTGGYNEQFF
TRBV20-1	.	TRBJ1-6	.	TGCAGTGCTAGAGATATCTCTCTCCACTTT	CSARDISLHF
TRBV7-2	.	TRBJ1-5	TRBD1	TGTGCCAGCAGCTTAAGACAGGGGAAGGGCCAGCCCCAGCATTTT	CASSLRQGKGQPQHF
TRBV5-1	.	TRBJ2-1	TRBD2	TGCGCCAGCCCGGGACTAGGGACTTACAATGAGCAGTTCTTC	CASPGLGTYNEQFF
TRBV11-3	few	TRBJ2-5	.	TGTGCCAGCAGCTTGAGAAGCCAAGGGGAGACCCAGTACTTC	CASSLRSQGETQYF
TRBV18	.	TRBJ2-1	.	TGTGCCAGCTCACCACTGGGGGGTGAGCAGTTCTTC	CASSPLGGEQFF
TRBV9	few	TRBJ2-4	.	TGTGCCAGCAGCGTCGGCCCAGCCAAAAACATTCAGTACTTC	CASSVGPAKNIQYF
TRBV7-7	.	TRBJ2-3	.	TGTGCCAGCAGCTTAGTCGGGGCAGATACGCAGTATTTT	CASSLVGADTQYF